This T cell receptor (beta chain) is drawn from a study of cytomegalovirus exposure and HLA in healthy donors. With 60 Vbeta and 13 Jbeta primers, the PCR was carried out. Generated by immunoSEQ multiplex PCR, the TCRdb table keeps only in-frame clones and is missing some. This table has 85,000 to 130,000 clones, around 82% appearing once. This CDR3 contains 15 residues. The V segment lost 3 bases and the J segment 1 base; nucleotides outside the gene matches: 3. The germline V gene encodes CDR1 SGHTS and CDR2 YDEGEE. Regarding the study as a whole: A link between a missense DCLRE1C variant and TCR beta V- and J-gene trimming emerged from a later analysis. CMV serostatus was the only recorded immune exposure for donors. Usually a TCR sequence was rare, but some public TCRs were found in many donors. Using the classifier, cytomegalovirus status was reportedly diagnosed with high specificity and sensitivity.

Worth noting for this clone: What it binds is unknown.

The clonotype was recovered from a woman aged 40 to 50 in good health and CMV-seronegative. The rearrangement links TRBV5-8 to TRBJ2-3; TRBD1 agrees at 9 bases. The sample taken for sequencing was PBMCs. This chain's CDR3 is CASSSRDRGTDTQYF. As DNA, the CDR3 is TGTGCCAGCAGCTCCCGGGACAGGGGCACAGATACGCAGTATTTT.